The clone carrying this T cell receptor beta chain was detected only a few times. Its matching antigen is unknown. The entry originates in a study of vaccination effects on CD4 cells after COVID-19. TCRdb's copy holds only in-frame clones and misses some; the assay was immunoSEQ multiplex PCR. Counted here are tens of thousands of clones, approximately 70% occurring once; the ten biggest clones make up more than 15%. Sequencing followed a ViraFEST assay step that expanded antigen-specific CD4+ T cells with viral peptide pools. Investigators separated out CD4+ T cells once about eleven days of culture had passed. SARS-CoV-2 infected the person between March and December 2020, as confirmed by PCR. The TCR comes from a human donor who had a prior SARS-CoV-2 infection. Sample: CD4+ T cells from PBMCs cultured with SARS-CoV-2 spike peptides, taken before COVID-19 vaccination.

CDR3 region: CASSQDLDTFRNQPQHF. The CDR3 nucleotides are TGCGCCAGCAGCCAAGATTTAGACACCTTTCGGAATCAGCCCCAGCATTTT. The V gene is TRBV4-1, the J gene TRBJ1-5, with D hard to call. The V gene's germline CDR1 is MGHRA and CDR2 YSYEKL. The CDR3 spans 17 residues. V was clipped by 0 bases and J by 4 bases, with 16 bases between them.